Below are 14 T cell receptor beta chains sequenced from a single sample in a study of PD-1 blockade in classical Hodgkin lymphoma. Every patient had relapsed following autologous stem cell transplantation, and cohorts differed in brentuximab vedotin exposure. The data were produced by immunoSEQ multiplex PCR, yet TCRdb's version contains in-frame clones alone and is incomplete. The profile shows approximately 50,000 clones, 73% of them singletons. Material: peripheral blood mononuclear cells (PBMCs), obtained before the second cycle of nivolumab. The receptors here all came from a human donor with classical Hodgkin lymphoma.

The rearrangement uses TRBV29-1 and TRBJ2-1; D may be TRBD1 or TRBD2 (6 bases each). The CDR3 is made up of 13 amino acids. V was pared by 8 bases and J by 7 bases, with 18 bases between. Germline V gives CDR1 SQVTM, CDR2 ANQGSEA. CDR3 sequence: CSPELQGRNEQFF. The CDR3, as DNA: TGCAGCCCAGAGCTTCAGGGGAGGAATGAGCAGTTCTTC.

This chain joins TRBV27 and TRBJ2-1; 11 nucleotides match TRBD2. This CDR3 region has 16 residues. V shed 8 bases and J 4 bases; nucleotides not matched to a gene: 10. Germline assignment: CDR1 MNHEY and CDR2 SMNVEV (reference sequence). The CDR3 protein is CASRELAGVGYNEQFF. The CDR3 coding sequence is TGTGCCAGCCGAGAACTAGCGGGGGTGGGTTACAATGAGCAGTTCTTC.

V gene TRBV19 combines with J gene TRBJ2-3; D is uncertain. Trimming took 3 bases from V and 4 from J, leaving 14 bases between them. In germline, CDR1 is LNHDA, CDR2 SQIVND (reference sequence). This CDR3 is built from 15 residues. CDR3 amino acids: CASSIVSGAPDTQYF. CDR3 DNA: TGTGCCAGTAGTATTGTGTCAGGCGCCCCAGATACGCAGTATTTT.

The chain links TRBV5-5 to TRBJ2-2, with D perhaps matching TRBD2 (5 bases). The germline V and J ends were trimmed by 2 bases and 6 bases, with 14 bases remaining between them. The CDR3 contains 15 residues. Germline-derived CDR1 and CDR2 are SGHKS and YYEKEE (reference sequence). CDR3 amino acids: CASSLEGRMAGELFF. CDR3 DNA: TGTGCCAGCAGCTTAGAGGGAAGGATGGCCGGGGAGCTGTTTTTT.

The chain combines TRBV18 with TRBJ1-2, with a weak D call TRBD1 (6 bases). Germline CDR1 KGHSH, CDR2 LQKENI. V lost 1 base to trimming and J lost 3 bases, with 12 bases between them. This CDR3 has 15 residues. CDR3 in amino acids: CASSPQRGVDYGYTF. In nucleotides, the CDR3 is TGTGCCAGCTCACCACAAAGGGGGGTAGACTATGGCTACACCTTC.

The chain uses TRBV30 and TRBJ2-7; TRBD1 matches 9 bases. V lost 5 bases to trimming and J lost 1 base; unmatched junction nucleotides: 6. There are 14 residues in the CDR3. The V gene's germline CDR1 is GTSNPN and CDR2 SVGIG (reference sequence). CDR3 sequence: CAWETGTGSYEQYF. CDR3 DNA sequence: TGTGCCTGGGAAACCGGGACAGGGTCCTACGAGCAGTACTTC. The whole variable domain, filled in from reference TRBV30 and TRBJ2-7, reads SQTIHQWPATLVQPVGSPLSLECTVEGTSNPNLYWYRQAAGRGLQLLFYSVGIGQISSEVPQNLSASRPQDRQFILSSKKLLLSDSGFYLCAWETGTGSYEQYFGPGTRLTVT.

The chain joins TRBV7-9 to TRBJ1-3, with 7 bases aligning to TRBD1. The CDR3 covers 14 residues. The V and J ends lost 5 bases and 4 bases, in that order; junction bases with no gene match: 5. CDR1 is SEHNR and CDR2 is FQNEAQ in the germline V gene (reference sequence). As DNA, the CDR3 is TGTGCCAGCAGCCCAGGGGGATCAGGAAACACCATATATTTT. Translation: CASSPGGSGNTIYF.

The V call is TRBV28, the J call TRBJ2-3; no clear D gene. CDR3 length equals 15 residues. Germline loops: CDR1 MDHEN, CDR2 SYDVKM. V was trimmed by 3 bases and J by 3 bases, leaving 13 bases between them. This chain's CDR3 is CASSLGWVRTDTQYF. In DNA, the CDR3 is TGTGCCAGCAGTTTGGGGTGGGTAAGGACAGATACGCAGTATTTT.

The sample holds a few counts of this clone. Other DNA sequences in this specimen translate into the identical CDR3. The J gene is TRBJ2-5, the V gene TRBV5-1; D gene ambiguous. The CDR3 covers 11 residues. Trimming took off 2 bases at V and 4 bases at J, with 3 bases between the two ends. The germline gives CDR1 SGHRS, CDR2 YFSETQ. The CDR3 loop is CASSFGETQYF. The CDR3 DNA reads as TGCGCCAGCAGCTTCGGAGAGACCCAGTACTTC. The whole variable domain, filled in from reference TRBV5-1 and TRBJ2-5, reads KAGVTQTPRYLIKTRGQQVTLSCSPISGHRSVSWYQQTPGQGLQFLFEYFSETQRNKGNFPGRFSGRQFSNSRSEMNVSTLELGDSALYLCASSFGETQYFGPGTRLLVL.

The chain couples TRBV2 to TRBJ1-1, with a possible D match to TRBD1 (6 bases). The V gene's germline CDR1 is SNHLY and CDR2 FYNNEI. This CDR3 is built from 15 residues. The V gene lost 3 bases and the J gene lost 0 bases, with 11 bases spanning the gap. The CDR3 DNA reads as TGTGCCAGCAGTGATTCGAGGACAGTGAACACTGAAGCTTTCTTT. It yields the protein CASSDSRTVNTEAFF.

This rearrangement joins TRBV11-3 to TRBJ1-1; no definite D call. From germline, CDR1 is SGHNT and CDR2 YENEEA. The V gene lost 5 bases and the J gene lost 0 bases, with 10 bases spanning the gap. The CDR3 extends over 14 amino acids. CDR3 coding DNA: TGTGCCAGCAGCCAAACAGCCCTGAACACTGAAGCTTTCTTT. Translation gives CASSQTALNTEAFF.

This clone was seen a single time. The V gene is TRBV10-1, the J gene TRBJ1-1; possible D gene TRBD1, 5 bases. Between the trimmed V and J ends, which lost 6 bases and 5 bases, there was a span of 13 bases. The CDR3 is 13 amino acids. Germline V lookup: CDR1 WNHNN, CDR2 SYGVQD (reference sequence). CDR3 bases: TGCGCCAGCAGGCCCGGGGGGGGGACTGAAGCTTTCTTT. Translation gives CASRPGGGTEAFF.

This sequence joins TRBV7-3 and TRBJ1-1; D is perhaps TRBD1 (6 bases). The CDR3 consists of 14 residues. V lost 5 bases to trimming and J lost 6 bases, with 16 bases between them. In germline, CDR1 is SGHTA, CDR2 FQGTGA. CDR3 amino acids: CASSLQTGASEAFF. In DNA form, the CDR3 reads TGTGCCAGCAGCCTACAGACAGGTGCATCTGAAGCTTTCTTT.

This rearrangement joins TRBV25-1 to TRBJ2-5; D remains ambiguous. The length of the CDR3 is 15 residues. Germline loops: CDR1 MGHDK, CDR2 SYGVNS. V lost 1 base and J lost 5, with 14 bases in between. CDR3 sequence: CASSESTGSRETQYF. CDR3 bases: TGTGCCAGCAGTGAATCTACCGGGTCTAGGGAGACCCAGTACTTC.